This T cell receptor (beta chain) was profiled in a study of blood T cell repertoires in COVID-19. For the study at large: The analysed material was cDNA or gDNA that came from T cells, B-cell-depleted T cells, or PBMCs.

Per the original data handling: Estimates of nucleated cell counts were drawn from the amplification of reference gene primers. Profiled with immunoSEQ multiplex PCR; TCRdb holds only in-frame clones, not every one. That table supplies the V and J calls and clone size; D and trimming were determined from the DNA. The sample yields some 500,000 clones, around 87% seen once. Per the germline V gene, CDR1 is LGHDT and CDR2 is YNNKEL (reference sequence). The CDR3 length is 15 residues. The V and J ends lost 4 bases and 10 bases, in that order; junction bases with no gene match: 8. In assigning cohorts, the study relied on participant-reported clinical history. Symptom resolution, clearance, or two negative PCRs marked donors in Cohort 3 as recovered.

The sequenced sample consisted of PBMCs or T cells enriched from blood (not recorded which). The source is a woman aged 40 to 50 who had recovered from COVID-19. The chain uses TRBV3-1 (or the pseudogene TRBV3-2) and TRBJ1-6; TRBD1 agrees at 9 bases. CDR3 sequence (DNA): TGTGCCAGCAGCCCCATGGGACAGGGCGGATCACCCCTCCACTTT. Translation: CASSPMGQGGSPLHF.